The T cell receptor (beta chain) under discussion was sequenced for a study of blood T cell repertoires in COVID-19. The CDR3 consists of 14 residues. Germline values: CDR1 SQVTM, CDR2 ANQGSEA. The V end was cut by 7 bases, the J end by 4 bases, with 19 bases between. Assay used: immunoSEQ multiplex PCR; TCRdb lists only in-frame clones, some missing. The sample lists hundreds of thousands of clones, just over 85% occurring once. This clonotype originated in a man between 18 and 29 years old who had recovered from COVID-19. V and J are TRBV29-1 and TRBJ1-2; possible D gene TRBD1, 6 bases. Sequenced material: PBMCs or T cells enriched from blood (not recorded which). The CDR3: CSAEGTYVGYGYTF. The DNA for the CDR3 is TGCAGCGCCGAAGGGACATATGTTGGCTATGGCTACACCTTC.